The next 18 T cell receptor beta chains were all read from a single sample in a study of post-analysis software for immune sequencing data. Study conclusions and caveats: Patients used about 5 TRBV segments, including TRBV5-6, TRBV5-1 and TRBV20-1, more often than controls.

The antigens of these receptors remain unknown. cDNA libraries for TCR beta contained unique molecular identifiers. Via MiXCR, TCRdb re-called the PCR reads, giving one row per CDR3 protein. The table lists more than 450,000 distinct CDR3 sequences, around 44% of them singletons, with more than 1.5% in the top ten. Sequenced input: blood. The receptors come from a girl between 5 and 17 years old with multiple sclerosis.

This clonotype was observed a handful of times. The rearrangement links TRBV10-3 to TRBJ2-3; 10 nucleotides line up with TRBD2. Trimming cost V 7 bases and J 4 bases; bases outside gene matches: 11. This CDR3 is built from 16 residues. Germline CDR1 and CDR2: ENHRY and SYGVKD. The CDR3 DNA reads as TGTGCCATCAAAATTACACTAGCGGGGAAGGCAGATACGCAGTATTTT. This encodes CAIKITLAGKADTQYF.

The J gene is TRBJ2-4, the V gene TRBV7-8; D uncertain. The better agreement between TRBJ2-7 and the DNA end casts doubt on the J call. The CDR3 is made up of 15 amino acids. Germline V gene data show CDR1 as SGHVS and CDR2 as FQNEAQ. The DNA for the CDR3 is TGTGCCAGCAGCTTAAGTCAATCAGTCTCCTACGAGCAGTACTTC. Translation gives CASSLSQSVSYEQYF.

This clonotype has a handful of counts. This chain joins TRBV4-1 and TRBJ2-5; D unclear. Between the trimmed V and J ends, which lost 2 bases and 4 bases, there was a span of 14 bases. Per the germline V gene, CDR1 is MGHRA and CDR2 is YSYEKL. The CDR3 is made up of 15 amino acids. CDR3 amino acids: CASSQSGPIRETQYF. As DNA, the CDR3 is TGCGCCAGCAGCCAAAGTGGCCCCATCCGAGAGACCCAGTACTTC.

In this sample, this clonotype turned up once. The chain couples TRBV12-3 or TRBV12-4 to TRBJ2-3; 8 bases are a match to TRBD1. This CDR3 has 15 amino acids. V gave up 4 bases and J gave up 0 bases; unmatched junction bases: 3. The CDR3: CASSWTGSSTDTQYF. CDR3 sequence (DNA): TGTGCCAGCAGTTGGACAGGGAGTAGCACAGATACGCAGTATTTT.

The V and J genes are TRBV28 and TRBJ2-4, with 11 nucleotides matching TRBD1. Germline CDR1 MDHEN, CDR2 SYDVKM. This CDR3 comprises 14 residues. Trimming took 4 bases from V and 13 from J; bases not matched to a gene: 9. DNA of the CDR3: TGTGCCAGCAGTTCCGGGACAGGGGGGATAGGGCAGTACTTC. Translating gives CASSSGTGGIGQYF.

This clonotype occurred a few times. The rearrangement links TRBV6-6 to TRBJ2-6, with a tentative D call TRBD1 (7 bases). From germline, CDR1 is MNHNY and CDR2 SVGAGI (reference sequence). V shed 5 bases and J shed 8 bases, with 13 bases lying between them. CDR3 length equals 14 residues. The CDR3 region is CASSRQGGTNVLTF. Written as DNA, the CDR3 is TGTGCCAGCAGTCGACAGGGAGGTACCAACGTCCTGACTTTC.

This chain connects TRBV29-1 to TRBJ2-7, with TRBD1 matching 8 bases. Unmatched junction bases numbered 11, after V lost 7 bases and J lost 6 bases. Germline lookup yields CDR1 SQVTM and CDR2 ANQGSEA. The CDR3 totals 13 residues. This CDR3 is CSAEDRVIGEQYF. The DNA for the CDR3 is TGCAGCGCCGAGGACAGGGTGATTGGCGAGCAGTACTTC.

This clonotype came up a few times. This chain connects TRBV12-3 or TRBV12-4 to TRBJ2-1, with 7 bases that match TRBD2. The CDR3 spans 16 residues. V was clipped by 5 bases and J by 1 base; unmatched bases: 8. This CDR3 reads CASSRTGEGSYNEQFF. The CDR3 bases are TGTGCCAGCAGTCGGACGGGGGAGGGGTCCTACAATGAGCAGTTCTTC.

J is TRBJ2-2 and V is TRBV6-1; 9 bases agree with TRBD2. Germline CDR1 reads MNHNS; CDR2 reads SASEGT. The CDR3 is made up of 15 amino acids. Trimming cost V 3 bases and J 1 base; bases outside gene matches: 0. CDR3 sequence (DNA): TGTGCCAGCAGTGATAGCGGGAGGAACACCGGGGAGCTGTTTTTT. Amino acid sequence: CASSDSGRNTGELFF.

The chain combines TRBV20-1 with TRBJ2-1, with D possibly being TRBD2 (6 bases). The CDR3 runs to 17 residues. Trimming took 1 base from V and 0 from J, leaving 16 bases between them. In germline, CDR1 is DFQATT, CDR2 SNEGSKA (reference sequence). The CDR3 reads CSARAPPGTDSYNEQFF. The DNA for the CDR3 is TGCAGTGCTAGAGCCCCTCCCGGGACTGACTCCTACAATGAGCAGTTCTTC.

The chain recombines TRBV29-1 with TRBJ1-1; TRBD1 is a possible D gene (5 bases). This CDR3 contains 13 residues. V was pared by 7 bases and J by 4 bases, with 16 bases between. CDR1 and CDR2 from the germline V gene are SQVTM and ANQGSEA. CDR3 sequence reads: CSGGGLTSTEAFF. CDR3 DNA sequence: TGCAGCGGGGGGGGTTTGACGAGCACTGAAGCTTTCTTT.

The chain joins TRBV4-1 to TRBJ2-3; D gene unclear. Germline V CDR1 and CDR2: MGHRA, YSYEKL. The V gene lost 1 base and the J gene lost 0 bases, with 8 bases spanning the gap. This CDR3 contains 15 residues. The CDR3 sequence: CASSQVASSTDTQYF. DNA of the CDR3: TGCGCCAGCAGCCAAGTCGCATCTAGCACAGATACGCAGTATTTT.

This clonotype was detected a few times. The rearrangement links TRBV19 to TRBJ2-5, with a possible D match to TRBD1 (5 bases). The J call could be wrong; TRBJ2-7 is a better fit for the DNA end. Looked up from germline, CDR1 is LNHDA and CDR2 is SQIVND (reference sequence). This CDR3 is built from 15 residues. In DNA form, the CDR3 reads TGTGCCAGTAGTATCGAGGAAGGGGATGACTACGAGCAGTACTTC. The encoded protein is CASSIEEGDDYEQYF.

This chain links TRBV4-1 with TRBJ2-7, with D possibly matching TRBD2 (5 bases). The CDR3 runs 14 residues. Germline lookup yields CDR1 MGHRA and CDR2 YSYEKL. Trimming took 0 bases from V and 3 from J, leaving 9 bases between them. As DNA, the CDR3 is TGCGCCAGCAGCCAAGAAGCGGTCGTCTACGAGCAGTACTTC. Translated, it gives CASSQEAVVYEQYF.

As concerns this clonotype: One end of the junction does not line up with germline, which may come from a read error. The genes are TRBV6-1 and TRBJ1-1, with TRBD1 as a possible D gene (5 bases). Germline V CDR1 and CDR2: MNHNS, SASEGT. The CDR3 runs to 15 residues. The CDR3 sequence is CASRGNGRVKTEAFF. CDR3 DNA sequence: TGTGCCAGCAGGGGAAATGGCAGGGTGAAAACTGAAGCTTTCTTT.

This clonotype has only a few counts. The chain carries TRBV13 and TRBJ2-3; 9 positions match TRBD2. V shed 5 bases and J 4 bases; nucleotides not matched to a gene: 10. The CDR3 contains 16 residues. The V gene's germline CDR1 is PRHDT and CDR2 FYEKMQ (reference sequence). The CDR3 region has the DNA TGTGCCAGCAGCCGGATAGGCGGGAGGGACCCAGATACGCAGTATTTT. Encoded protein: CASSRIGGRDPDTQYF.

This clonotype was seen a few times. The CDR3 coding sequence is TGTGCCAGCAGTGTGACAGGGTCTTACAATGAGCAGTTCTTC. Its translation is CASSVTGSYNEQFF. V and J are TRBV12-3 or TRBV12-4 and TRBJ2-7, with 7 bases matching TRBD1. The J call is doubtful: the DNA matches TRBJ2-1 better. The CDR3 has 14 residues.

The V and J genes are TRBV29-1 and TRBJ2-1, with D uncertain. This CDR3 is built from 15 residues. The germline V gene encodes CDR1 SQVTM and CDR2 ANQGSEA. V was shortened by 0 bases and J by 0 bases, with 9 bases between the two germline ends. The CDR3 sequence is CSVEDRRSSYNEQFF. The CDR3 DNA follows: TGCAGCGTTGAAGATCGGCGGAGCTCCTACAATGAGCAGTTCTTC.